A single T cell receptor (beta chain) is shown here with its context. CD4+ naive, central memory, regulatory and stem cell-like memory subsets were isolated by sorting on CD45RO/CCR7/CD25/CD127/CD95/CD27. Reverse transcribing all isolated RNA meant expressed TCRB transcripts were sequenced. Naive, central memory and regulatory T cell samples averaged roughly 3.4 million immunoSEQ reads each. Sequencing was performed with immunoSEQ multiplex PCR; in TCRdb, only in-frame clones are kept and a portion is missing. Counted here are roughly 140,000 clones, roughly 11% occurring once; the ten biggest clones make up approximately 2%. These data come from a study of beta chain features in type 1 diabetes. Germline lookup yields CDR1 SGDLS and CDR2 YYNGEE. The CDR3 runs to 16 residues. Trimming took off 5 bases at V and 0 bases at J, with 17 bases between the two ends.

The receptor comes from a man between 18 and 29 years old in good health. The chain employs TRBV9 and TRBJ2-5; D may correspond to TRBD1 or TRBD2 (6 bases each). Sequenced input: central memory CD4+ T cells from blood. CDR3 residues: CASSTQGGWDQETQYF. DNA of the CDR3: TGTGCCAGCAGTACACAGGGAGGATGGGACCAAGAGACCCAGTACTTC. The whole variable domain, filled in from reference TRBV9 and TRBJ2-5, reads DSGVTQTPKHLITATGQRVTLRCSPRSGDLSVYWYQQSLDQGLQFLIQYYNGEERAKGNILERFSAQQFPDLHSELNLSSLELGDSALYFCASSTQGGWDQETQYFGPGTRLLVL.